The table lists the clone carrying this T cell receptor beta chain with a count of one. What it binds is unknown. This entry is derived from a study of Ad26.COV2.S vaccination and SARS-CoV-2 variants. Looking at the study overall: Donor had been placed in the Ad26.COV2.S arm of the COV1001 trial. Study-wide findings and caveats: Post-vaccination spike-specific CD8+ and CD4+ T cell responses reportedly had substantial breadth. Placebo recipients showed lower spike-specific TCR breadth than vaccinees.

Sample treatment: over 15 received Ad26.COV2.S at low or high dose, single or two shots; five or six received placebo; per-sample allocation not given. The samples were gathered on day 63 after the first injection of vaccine or placebo. TCRdb's copy holds only in-frame clones and misses some; the assay was immunoSEQ multiplex PCR. This table has approximately 410,000 clones, about 90% appearing once. The origin of this receptor is a person aged 18 to 59 who received the Ad26.COV2.S COVID-19 vaccine or a placebo. This specimen was peripheral blood, taken in a trial of Ad26.COV2.S vaccine versus placebo.

The CDR3 nucleotides read TGTGCCAGCAGCTTAGCGCGGACCAATACGCAGTATTTT. It is translated as CASSLARTNTQYF. The V call is TRBV7-6, the J call TRBJ2-3; D is ambiguous. Trimming shortened V by 0 bases and J by 7 bases, and 8 bases separated the two germline ends. The germline gives CDR1 SGHVS, CDR2 FNYEAQ. This CDR3 is 13 amino acids long.